What follows are 20 T cell receptor beta chains derived from one specimen sequenced in a study of tumor-infiltrating lymphocytes in primary liver carcinoma. RNA and DNA were co-extracted from approximately 20-30 mg of unsorted bulk tissue. From approximately 490 ng total RNA, TCR beta cDNA was generated with a primer in the constant region. Researchers made the TCR beta libraries by running three nested multiplex PCR rounds with slightly modified ARM-PCR. The first two PCR rounds used TRBV1-TRBV30 primers with a Cbeta primer, nine to ten cycles each. TCRdb fed the multiplex PCR reads into MiXCR, producing one record per CDR3 protein. The profile shows about 50,000 distinct CDR3 sequences, 65% to 85% of them singletons. Input material: liver tumor tissue from sampling region 5. Subset: tumor region T5, tumor centre. The origin of the receptors is a man aged 40-49 years with primary liver carcinoma and hepatitis B virus infection.

J is TRBJ2-7 and V is TRBV6-1; perhaps TRBD2 as D (6 bases). The CDR3 length is 12 residues. V gave up 8 bases and J gave up 3 bases, with 11 bases separating them. The germline gives CDR1 MNHNS, CDR2 SASEGT. The CDR3 DNA sequence: TGTGCCAGCCGGGAGACCGTCTACGAGCAGTACTTC. Protein product: CASRETVYEQYF.

By frequency in the sample, this clonotype is medium-sized. The J gene is TRBJ2-7, the V gene TRBV6-2 or TRBV6-3; D is undetermined. This CDR3 region has 13 residues. From germline, CDR1 is MNHEY and CDR2 SVGEGT. The V and J ends lost 5 bases and 2 bases respectively, with 10 bases between them. The CDR3 nucleotides are TGTGCCAGCAGTCCGGTTGGAGCCTACGAGCAGTACTTC. Protein product: CASSPVGAYEQYF.

Regarding this clonotype: An end of the junction does not agree with germline; a read error may underlie this. The rearrangement uses TRBV5-1 and TRBJ2-2; TRBD2 might be the D (6 bases). The CDR3 consists of 16 residues. Germline CDR1 and CDR2: SGHRS and YFSETQ. The CDR3 nucleotides read TGCGCCAGCAGCGGGGGACTTCTCCCCAGCCCCGGGGAGCAGTTTTTT. It encodes CASSGGLLPSPGEQFF.

This clonotype was seen once. The conserved final phenylalanine or tryptophan is absent from the CDR3, which likely points to a read error. Because the CDR3's place on the DNA is in doubt, the DNA is left out and the CDR3 is given as listed by TCRdb. The chain couples TRBV11-2 to TRBJ2-1; the table assigns TRBD2, which was not confirmed against the DNA. The CDR3 is made up of 17 amino acids, end residues included. Germline-derived CDR1 and CDR2 are SGHAT and FQNNGV. CDR3 amino acids: CASSLYRGGRIYNEHFS.

Ten or more counts support this clonotype. The rearrangement joins TRBV28 to TRBJ2-7; a weak D match, TRBD1 (5 bases). V lost 4 bases to trimming and J lost 4 bases, with 11 bases between them. CDR3 length: 13 residues. In germline, CDR1 is MDHEN, CDR2 SYDVKM. The CDR3 here is CASSSGARYEQYF. The CDR3 DNA reads TGTGCCAGCAGTTCTGGGGCGAGGTACGAGCAGTACTTC.

A word on this clonotype: This may be a read error: a much more frequent sequence differs by one nucleotide. The missing conserved phenylalanine or tryptophan at the end of this CDR3 makes a read error likely. The chain joins TRBV2 to TRBJ2-5; D perhaps matches TRBD1 (6 bases). From germline, CDR1 is SNHLY and CDR2 FYNNEI. V lost 5 bases to trimming and J lost 0 bases, with 10 bases between them. The CDR3 length is 14 residues. CDR3 sequence: CASSKDSNQETQYL. CDR3 bases: TGTGCCAGCAGTAAGGACAGTAACCAAGAGACCCAGTACCTC.

As regards this clonotype: The CDR3 ends on some other residue instead of the conserved phenylalanine or tryptophan, so this is likely a read error. This chain joins TRBV10-3 and TRBJ1-2, with D perhaps matching TRBD1 (5 bases). The CDR3 spans 14 residues. The germline CDR1 and CDR2 sequences are ENHRY and SYGVKD. Written as DNA, the CDR3 is TGTGCCATCAGTGAATGGGGGAGCGGCTATGGATACACCATC. Encoded protein: CAISEWGSGYGYTI.

This clonotype has at least ten counts. The rearrangement uses TRBV11-2 and TRBJ2-5; 8 bases line up with TRBD2. This CDR3 has 16 residues. The trim removed 5 bases at V and 3 bases at J, leaving 11 bases unmatched. Germline V gene data show CDR1 as SGHAT and CDR2 as FQNNGV. The CDR3 region has the DNA TGTGCCAGCAGCCAAACTCCTGGCGGGGGGAAAGAGACCCAGTACTTC. The encoded protein is CASSQTPGGGKETQYF. Full variable domain (rest looked up from reference TRBV11-2 and TRBJ2-5): EAGVAQSPRYKIIEKRQSVAFWCNPISGHATLYWYQQILGQGPKLLIQFQNNGVVDDSQLPKDRFSAERLKGVDSTLKIQPAKLEDSAVYLCASSQTPGGGKETQYFGPGTRLLVL.

This clonotype was counted a few times. The genes are TRBV7-9 and TRBJ2-7, with 7 bases fitting TRBD2. The CDR3 length is 12 residues. After removal of 5 bases from V and 12 bases from J, the junction contained 10 bases not matched to a gene. Germline values: CDR1 SEHNR, CDR2 FQNEAQ (reference sequence). CDR3 sequence (DNA): TGTGCCAGCAGCCTCGGGCTAGCGGTGCGGTACTTC. Its translation is CASSLGLAVRYF.

This clonotype was counted only a few times. At one end, the junction sequence differs from germline, possibly due to a read error. V gene TRBV5-4 combines with J gene TRBJ2-4, with D unresolved. The CDR3 length is 15 residues. Germline lookup yields CDR1 SGHNT and CDR2 YYREEE (reference sequence). CDR3: CTSSSPSSNKNIRYF. The CDR3 DNA sequence: TGTACCAGCAGCTCCCCTAGTAGCAACAAAAACATTCGGTACTTC.

Points on this clonotype: The conserved final phenylalanine or tryptophan is absent from the CDR3, which likely points to a read error. No DNA is shown, since the ends of the CDR3 on it are uncertain; the CDR3 is the one TCRdb lists. The CDR3 protein is CASGGDRDNSPLHS. The rearrangement links TRBV19 to TRBJ1-6; TRBD1 was called by the table and not checked on the DNA. Looked up from germline, CDR1 is LNHDA and CDR2 is SQIVND (reference sequence). The CDR3 extends over 14 residues, inclusive of both ends.

The rearrangement joins TRBV11-2 to TRBJ2-7; tentative D call: TRBD2 (5 bases). The V gene lost 5 bases and the J gene lost 13 bases, with 24 bases spanning the gap. Per the germline V gene, CDR1 is SGHAT and CDR2 is FQNNGV. This CDR3 has 14 residues. For the CDR3, the DNA is TGTGCCAGCAGCCTGTCAGATGAAACTCAGCGGACCTACTTC. It translates to CASSLSDETQRTYF.

Notes on this clonotype: One end of the junction fails to match germline, which may point to a read error. The CDR3 here is CSVGTPIGTQVANYGYTF. The CDR3 nucleotides read TGCAGCGTTGGGACACCAATAGGAACTCAAGTGGCTAACTATGGTTACACCTTC. The V and J genes are TRBV29-1 and TRBJ1-2; a weak D match, TRBD1 (5 bases). Germline values: CDR1 SQVTM, CDR2 ANQGSEA. This CDR3 has 18 residues.

Notes on this clonotype: One junction end disagrees with the germline gene, perhaps due to a read error. J is TRBJ2-1 and V is TRBV12-3 or TRBV12-4, with D maybe TRBD2 (5 bases). There are 15 residues in the CDR3. The DNA for the CDR3 is TGTGCCAGCGCCTTTGGTGGGAGCTCCTACAATGAGCAATTCTTC. Residues: CASAFGGSSYNEQFF.

On this clonotype: A junction end diverges from the germline sequence, so it may reflect a read error. The chain couples TRBV5-5 to TRBJ1-6; a possible D gene is TRBD1 (6 bases). The CDR3 is 18 residues long. In germline, CDR1 is SGHKS, CDR2 YYEKEE (reference sequence). CDR3 protein: CASTLRDKTSSYNSLLHF. CDR3 nucleotides: TGTGCCAGCACCCTACGGGACAAGACGAGTTCCTATAATTCACTCCTCCACTTT.

This chain links TRBV6-6 with TRBJ1-5; TRBD1 matches at 8 bases. CDR1 is MNHNY and CDR2 is SVGAGI in the germline V gene (reference sequence). The CDR3 contains 14 residues. Trimming took 2 bases from V and 13 from J; bases not matched to a gene: 10. The CDR3 here is CASSYGQGNLPQHF. CDR3 nucleotide sequence: TGTGCCAGCAGTTACGGACAGGGTAATCTGCCGCAGCATTTT.

This chain joins TRBV6-6 and TRBJ2-7; 7 bases align to TRBD1. CDR1 MNHNY and CDR2 SVGAGI come from the germline V gene (reference sequence). With 6 bases clipped from V and 3 bases from J, the junction kept 17 bases outside the gene matches. This CDR3 region has 17 residues. The CDR3 spells CASSPGLNMGQNYEQYF. The CDR3 nucleotides read TGTGCCAGCAGCCCTGGTCTAAACATGGGACAGAACTACGAGCAGTACTTC.

About this clonotype: The junction departs from germline at one end; a sequencing error may be responsible. This chain links TRBV11-3 with TRBJ2-1, with 8 bases that match TRBD2. Germline CDR1 and CDR2: SGHNT and YENEEA. The CDR3 runs 15 residues. The CDR3 DNA sequence: TGTGCCAGCATAATAAACGGGACTAGGGGGACCAAGCAGTCCTTC. This translates into CASIINGTRGTKQSF.

This clonotype came up many times. The J gene is TRBJ1-2, the V gene TRBV4-2, with D possibly matching TRBD1 (6 bases). Germline CDR1 reads LGHNA; CDR2 reads YNFKEQ. Trimming removed 1 base from V and 1 base from J, with 13 bases in between. The CDR3 runs 16 residues. For the CDR3, the DNA is TGTGCCAGCAGCCAAGCAGGGGCGGGCGATAACTATGGCTACACCTTC. Protein product: CASSQAGAGDNYGYTF.

This clonotype was counted a single time. CDR3 bases: TGTGCCAGCCGGCCCGGGGTGTACGGCTACACCTTC. Translating it yields CASRPGVYGYTF. The J gene is TRBJ1-2, the V gene TRBV28, with unresolved D. Germline V gene lookup returns CDR1 MDHEN and CDR2 SYDVKM. The CDR3 has 12 residues. The V and J ends lost 8 bases and 8 bases respectively, with 15 bases between them.